Below are 14 T cell receptor beta chains sequenced from a single sample in a study of blood T cell repertoires in COVID-19 (dated by TCRdb to 2020 to 2021). Library construction relied on the immunoSEQ multiplex PCR assay. Here the immuneACCESS table is served through TCRdb, limited to in-frame sequences with V and J called. Missing clones are a known gap in these copies; in checked studies unresolved V genes cover under half, and the rest lacks a known reason. The sample table lists fewer than 200,000 clones, roughly 81% of them with a count of one. Jointly, the top ten make up about 8% of the sample. The source material was peripheral blood. The receptor source for this set is a man aged 35 to 55 who had recovered from COVID-19.

Regarding this clone: The CDR3 carries no conserved terminal phenylalanine or tryptophan, so it likely arises from a read error. The limits of the CDR3 on the DNA are not certain, so only TCRdb's listed CDR3 is given. This chain uses TRBV4-2 with TRBJ2-3; TRBD2 is taken as the D call from the table, unchecked against the DNA. CDR1 and CDR2 from the germline V gene are LGHNA and YNFKEQ. The CDR3 is 10 amino acids long, termini counted. This CDR3 reads CASSQEGAGP.

The chain has TRBV7-9 and TRBJ1-2, with a possible D match to TRBD1 (5 bases). The CDR3 extends over 12 amino acids. Trimming cost V 5 bases and J 8 bases, with 12 bases left between them. Germline V lookup: CDR1 SEHNR, CDR2 FQNEAQ (reference sequence). The CDR3 here is CASSPGTLGYTF. The CDR3, as DNA: TGTGCCAGCAGCCCCGGGACTCTCGGCTACACCTTC.

The V gene is TRBV11-2, the J gene TRBJ2-7, with TRBD2 matching over 8 bases. Losses at the gene ends were 2 bases for V and 4 bases for J; bases not matched to a gene: 13. Germline V CDR1 and CDR2: SGHAT, FQNNGV. CDR3 length equals 17 residues. The CDR3: CASSLPGGDPIFYEQYF. The DNA for the CDR3 is TGTGCCAGCAGCTTACCCGGGGGGGATCCTATTTTTTACGAGCAGTACTTC.

This clone was counted between two and nine times. The chain couples TRBV18 to TRBJ1-6; 7 bases are shared with TRBD1. Germline V gene data show CDR1 as KGHSH and CDR2 as LQKENI. CDR3 length: 15 amino acids. V was pared by 6 bases and J by 9 bases, with 11 bases of the junction left unmatched. CDR3 amino acids: CASSPRDSGGSPLHF. As DNA, the CDR3 is TGTGCCAGCTCCCCCCGAGACTCAGGGGGTTCACCCCTCCACTTT. Combining the CDR3 with reference TRBV18 and TRBJ1-6 gives the whole variable domain NAGVMQNPRHLVRRRGQEARLRCSPMKGHSHVYWYRQLPEEGLKFMVYLQKENIIDESGMPKERFSAEFPKEGPSILRIQQVVRGDSAAYFCASSPRDSGGSPLHFGNGTRLTVT.

V and J are TRBV5-1 and TRBJ2-7; 8 nucleotides line up with TRBD2. The CDR3 is 16 residues long. J gave up 0 bases and V 6 bases, and 11 bases lay outside the gene matches. From germline, CDR1 is SGHRS and CDR2 YFSETQ. CDR3 nucleotide sequence: TGCGCCAGCACCCCCGGGGGGGGTCGTAGCTCCTACGAGCAGTACTTC. This translates into CASTPGGGRSSYEQYF.

The chain has TRBV11-1 and TRBJ2-3; the D gene is possibly TRBD1 (6 bases). V was pared by 10 bases and J by 6 bases, with 14 bases between. CDR3 size: 12 residues. Germline assignment: CDR1 SGHAT and CDR2 FQDESV (reference sequence). CDR3: CATSQGGDTQYF. The CDR3 nucleotides read TGTGCCACATCACAGGGCGGGGATACGCAGTATTTT. The variable domain in full, with the rest retrieved from reference TRBV11-1 and TRBJ2-3, is EAEVAQSPRYKITEKSQAVAFWCDPISGHATLYWYRQILGQGPELLVQFQDESVVDDSQLPKDRFSAERLKGVDSTLKIQPAELGDSAMYLCATSQGGDTQYFGPGTRLTVL.

This clone was recorded a few times. V gene TRBV27 combines with J gene TRBJ1-2; possibly TRBD1 for D (5 bases). CDR1 is MNHEY, CDR2 SMNVEV, per germline (reference sequence). V lost 6 bases to trimming and J lost 6 bases, with 17 bases between them. CDR3 length: 14 residues. The chain's CDR3 is CASREWGREDGYTF. CDR3 bases: TGTGCCAGCAGGGAGTGGGGCAGGGAGGATGGCTACACCTTC.

The V call is TRBV3-1 (or the pseudogene TRBV3-2), the J call TRBJ2-7; the match to TRBD1 covers 10 bases. V was pared by 4 bases and J by 6 bases, with 9 bases of the junction left unmatched. Germline assignment: CDR1 LGHDT and CDR2 YNNKEL (reference sequence). This CDR3 spans 15 amino acids. The CDR3 DNA reads as TGTGCCAGCAGCCGCGCCGGGACAGGGGCTGCCGAGCAGTACTTC. Its translation: CASSRAGTGAAEQYF.

The V call is TRBV28, the J call TRBJ2-7, with 8 nucleotides matching TRBD2. V was clipped by 4 bases and J by 0 bases; unmatched bases: 5. CDR3 length equals 15 residues. From germline, CDR1 is MDHEN and CDR2 SYDVKM. In DNA, the CDR3 is TGTGCCAGCAGTTCGCGGGGGGCGAGCTCCTACGAGCAGTACTTC. As protein: CASSSRGASSYEQYF. The full variable domain, its missing parts supplied by reference TRBV28 and TRBJ2-7, is DVKVTQSSRYLVKRTGEKVFLECVQDMDHENMFWYRQDPGLGLRLIYFSYDVKMKEKGDIPEGYSVSREKKERFSLILESASTNQTSMYLCASSSRGASSYEQYFGPGTRLTVT.

V and J are TRBV5-5 and TRBJ1-2; no definite D call. CDR1 is SGHKS, CDR2 YYEKEE, per germline (reference sequence). The V end lost 4 bases, the J end lost 1 base, and 17 bases lay between the germline ends. The CDR3 contains 16 residues. DNA of the CDR3: TGTGCCAGCAGCCGCTACCCGGACGGACTTAACTATGGCTACACCTTC. Its protein is CASSRYPDGLNYGYTF.

V and J are TRBV4-3 and TRBJ1-2; D gene unclear. The germline V gene has CDR1 LGHNA and CDR2 YSLEER. The CDR3 is made up of 15 amino acids. Trimming removed 0 bases at V and 2 bases at J, with 10 bases between. The CDR3 bases are TGCGCCAGCAGCCAAGATTGGGAGACGAACTATGGCTACACCTTC. This sequence encodes CASSQDWETNYGYTF.

This sequence joins TRBV3-1 (or the pseudogene TRBV3-2) and TRBJ2-7; 11 nucleotides agree with TRBD2. The CDR3 contains 15 residues. Per germline, CDR1 LGHDT and CDR2 YNNKEL (reference sequence). With V trimmed by 2 bases and J by 1 base, 1 base remained unmatched. CDR3 DNA: TGTGCCAGCAGCCAAACTAGCGGGGGATCCTACGAGCAGTACTTC. Amino acids: CASSQTSGGSYEQYF.

The chain has TRBV5-6 and TRBJ2-3; D is undetermined. The V gene lost 4 bases and the J gene lost 2 bases, with 14 bases spanning the gap. Looked up from germline, CDR1 is SGHDT and CDR2 is YYEEEE. This CDR3 comprises 15 residues. CDR3 protein: CASSLTGGTTDTQYF. DNA for the CDR3: TGTGCCAGCAGCCTGACTGGTGGAACCACAGATACGCAGTATTTT. Looking up the rest from reference TRBV5-6 and TRBJ2-3 gives the full variable domain: DAGVTQSPTHLIKTRGQQVTLRCSPKSGHDTVSWYQQALGQGPQFIFQYYEEEERQRGNFPDRFSGHQFPNYSSELNVNALLLGDSALYLCASSLTGGTTDTQYFGPGTRLTVL.

The gene calls are TRBV18 and TRBJ1-1; maybe TRBD1 (6 bases). This CDR3 is built from 15 residues. From germline, CDR1 is KGHSH and CDR2 LQKENI. Between the trimmed V and J ends, which lost 0 bases and 3 bases, there was a span of 11 bases. The CDR3 sequence: CASSPPGTSYTEAFF. In DNA, the CDR3 is TGTGCCAGCTCACCACCAGGGACATCTTACACTGAAGCTTTCTTT.